The clone carrying this TCR beta chain was seen once. Profiling relied on immunoSEQ multiplex PCR, and the TCRdb table lists in-frame clones only, not all of them. Of just under 45,000 clones in the sample, 55% to 80% were seen once. This sample stems from a study of PD-1 blockade in classical Hodgkin lymphoma. The time point here: cycle 4 day 1 (C4D1), after more than five weeks of nivolumab. Brentuximab vedotin exposure varied among the patients, all of whom had relapsed after autologous stem cell transplantation. Complete response, partial response or progressive disease were the best responses. This CDR3 has 14 amino acids. The V gene's germline CDR1 is SGHTA and CDR2 FQGNSA. The V end was cut by 0 bases, the J end by 1 base, with 5 bases between.

The gene calls are TRBV7-2 and TRBJ2-3; D possibly uses TRBD1 or TRBD2 (5 bases each). The sequencing used peripheral blood mononuclear cells (PBMCs), collected before the fourth cycle of nivolumab. This clonotype was sampled from a human donor with classical Hodgkin lymphoma. The CDR3 sequence: CASSLAGGTDTQYF. CDR3 sequence (DNA): TGTGCCAGCAGCTTAGCGGGGGGCACAGATACGCAGTATTTT.